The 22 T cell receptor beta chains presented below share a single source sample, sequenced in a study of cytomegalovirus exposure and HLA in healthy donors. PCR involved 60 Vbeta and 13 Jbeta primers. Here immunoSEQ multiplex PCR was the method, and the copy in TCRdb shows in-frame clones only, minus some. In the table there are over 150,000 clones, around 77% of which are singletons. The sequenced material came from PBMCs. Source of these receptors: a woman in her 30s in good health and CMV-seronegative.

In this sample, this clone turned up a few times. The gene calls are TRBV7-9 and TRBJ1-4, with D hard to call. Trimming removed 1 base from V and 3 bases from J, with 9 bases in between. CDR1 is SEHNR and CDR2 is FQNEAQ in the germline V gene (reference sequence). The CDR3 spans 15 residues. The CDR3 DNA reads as TGTGCCAGCAGCTTAGATGGGAGGGCTAATGAAAAACTGTTTTTT. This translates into CASSLDGRANEKLFF.

The CDR3: CASSLGKGETEAFF. The CDR3 DNA reads TGTGCCAGCAGCTTGGGCAAGGGAGAAACTGAAGCTTTCTTT. The rearrangement uses TRBV5-5 and TRBJ1-1; D is uncertain. V lost 0 bases to trimming and J lost 5 bases, with 11 bases between them. Germline V lookup: CDR1 SGHKS, CDR2 YYEKEE (reference sequence). This CDR3 region has 14 residues.

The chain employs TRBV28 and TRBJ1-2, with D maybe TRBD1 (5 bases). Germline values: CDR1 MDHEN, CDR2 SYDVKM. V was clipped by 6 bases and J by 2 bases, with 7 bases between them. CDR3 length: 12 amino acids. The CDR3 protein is CASRTVNYGYTF. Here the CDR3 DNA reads TGTGCCAGCAGGACAGTGAACTATGGCTACACCTTC.

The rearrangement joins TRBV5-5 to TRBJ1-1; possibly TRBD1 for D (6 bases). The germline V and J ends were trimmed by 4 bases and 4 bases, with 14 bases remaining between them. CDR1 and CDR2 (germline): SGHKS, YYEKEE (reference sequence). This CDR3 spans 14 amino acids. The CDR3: CASSQQGWGTEAFF. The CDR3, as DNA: TGTGCCAGCAGCCAACAGGGATGGGGCACTGAAGCTTTCTTT.

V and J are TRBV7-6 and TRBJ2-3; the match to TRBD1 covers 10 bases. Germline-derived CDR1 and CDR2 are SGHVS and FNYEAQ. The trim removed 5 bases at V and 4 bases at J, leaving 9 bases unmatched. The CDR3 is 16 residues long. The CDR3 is CASSRFGTGVADTQYF. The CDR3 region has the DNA TGTGCCAGCAGCCGATTCGGGACAGGGGTCGCAGATACGCAGTATTTT.

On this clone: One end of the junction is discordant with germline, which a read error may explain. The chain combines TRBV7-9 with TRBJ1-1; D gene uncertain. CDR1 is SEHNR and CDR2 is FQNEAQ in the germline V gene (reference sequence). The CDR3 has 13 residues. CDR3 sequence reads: CASSLNTITEAFF. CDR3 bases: TGTGCCAGCAGCTTAAATACGATCACTGAAGCCTTCTTT.

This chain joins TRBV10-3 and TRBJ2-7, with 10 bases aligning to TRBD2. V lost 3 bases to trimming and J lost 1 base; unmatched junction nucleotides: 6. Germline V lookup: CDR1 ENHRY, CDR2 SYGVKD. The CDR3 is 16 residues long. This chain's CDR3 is CAISDSGTSASYEQYF. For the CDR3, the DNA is TGTGCCATCAGTGACTCCGGGACTAGCGCTTCCTACGAGCAGTACTTC.

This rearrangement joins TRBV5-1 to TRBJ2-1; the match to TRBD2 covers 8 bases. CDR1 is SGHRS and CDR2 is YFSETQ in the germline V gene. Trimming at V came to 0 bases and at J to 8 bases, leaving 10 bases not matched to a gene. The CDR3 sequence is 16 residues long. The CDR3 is CASSLAEVAGTHEQFF. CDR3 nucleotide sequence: TGCGCCAGCAGCTTGGCCGAGGTAGCGGGAACCCATGAGCAGTTCTTC.

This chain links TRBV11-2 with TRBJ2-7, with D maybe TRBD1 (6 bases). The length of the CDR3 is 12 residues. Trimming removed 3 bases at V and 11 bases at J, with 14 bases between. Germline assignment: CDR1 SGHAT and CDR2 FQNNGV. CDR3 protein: CASSLNRDMEYF. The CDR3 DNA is TGTGCCAGCAGCTTGAACAGGGATATGGAGTACTTC.

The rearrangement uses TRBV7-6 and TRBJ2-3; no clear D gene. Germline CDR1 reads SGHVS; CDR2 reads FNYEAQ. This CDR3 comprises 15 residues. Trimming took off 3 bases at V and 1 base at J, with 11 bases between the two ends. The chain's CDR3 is CASSFSPFGTDTQYF. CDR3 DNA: TGTGCCAGCAGCTTCAGTCCGTTCGGCACAGATACGCAGTATTTT.

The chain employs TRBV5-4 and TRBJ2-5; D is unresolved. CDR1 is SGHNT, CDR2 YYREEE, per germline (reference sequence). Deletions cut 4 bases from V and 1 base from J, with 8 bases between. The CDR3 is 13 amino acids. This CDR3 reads CASSPAGQETQYF. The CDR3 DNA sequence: TGTGCCAGCAGCCCGGCAGGCCAAGAGACCCAGTACTTC.

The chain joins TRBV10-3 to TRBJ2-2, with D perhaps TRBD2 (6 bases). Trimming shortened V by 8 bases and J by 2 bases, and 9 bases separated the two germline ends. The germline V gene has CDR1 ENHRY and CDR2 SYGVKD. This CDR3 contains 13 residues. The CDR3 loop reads CAIGTLNTGELFF. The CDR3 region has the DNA TGTGCCATCGGGACTTTAAACACCGGGGAGCTGTTTTTT.

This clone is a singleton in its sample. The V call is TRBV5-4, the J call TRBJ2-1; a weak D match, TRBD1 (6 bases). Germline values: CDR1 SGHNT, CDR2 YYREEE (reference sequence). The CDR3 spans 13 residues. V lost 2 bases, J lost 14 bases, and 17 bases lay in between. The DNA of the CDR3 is TGTGCCAGCAGCTTTGGTGACAGGCCGGTGGAGTTCTTC. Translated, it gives CASSFGDRPVEFF.

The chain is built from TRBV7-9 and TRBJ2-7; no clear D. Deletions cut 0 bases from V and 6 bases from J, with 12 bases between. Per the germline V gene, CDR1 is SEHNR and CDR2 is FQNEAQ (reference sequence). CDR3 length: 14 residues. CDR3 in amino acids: CASSLARLVAEQYF. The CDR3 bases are TGTGCCAGCAGCTTAGCCAGGCTTGTCGCCGAGCAGTACTTC.

CDR3 sequence reads: CASSPRQTDEQYF. CDR3 DNA: TGCGCCAGCAGCCCGCGGCAGACGGATGAGCAGTACTTC. The chain links TRBV5-1 to TRBJ2-7; D remains unclear. The CDR3 runs to 13 residues. Between the trimmed V and J ends, which lost 4 bases and 7 bases, there was a span of 15 bases. Germline CDR1 reads SGHRS; CDR2 reads YFSETQ.

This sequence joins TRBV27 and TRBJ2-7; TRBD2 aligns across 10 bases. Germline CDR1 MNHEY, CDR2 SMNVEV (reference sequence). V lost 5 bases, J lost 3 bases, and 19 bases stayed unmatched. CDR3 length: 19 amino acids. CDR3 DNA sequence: TGTGCCAGCAGTCTCCTCCCCTTACTAGCGGGGAGAGCCCTCTACGAGCAGTACTTC. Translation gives CASSLLPLLAGRALYEQYF.

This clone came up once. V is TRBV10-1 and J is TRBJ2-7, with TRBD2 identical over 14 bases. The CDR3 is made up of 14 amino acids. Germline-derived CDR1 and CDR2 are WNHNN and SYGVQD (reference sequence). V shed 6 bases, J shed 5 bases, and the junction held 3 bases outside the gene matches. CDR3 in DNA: TGCGCCAGCAGCCGGACTAGCGGGGGGAACGAGCAGTACTTC. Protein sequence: CASSRTSGGNEQYF.

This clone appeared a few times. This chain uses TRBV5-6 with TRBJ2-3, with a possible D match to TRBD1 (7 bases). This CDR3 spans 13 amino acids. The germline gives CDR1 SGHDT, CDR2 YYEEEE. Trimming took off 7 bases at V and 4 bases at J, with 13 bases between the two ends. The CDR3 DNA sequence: TGTGCCAGCTTCAGGGGGGCGGCAGATACGCAGTATTTT. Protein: CASFRGAADTQYF. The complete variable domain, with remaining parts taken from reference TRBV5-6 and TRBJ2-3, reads DAGVTQSPTHLIKTRGQQVTLRCSPKSGHDTVSWYQQALGQGPQFIFQYYEEEERQRGNFPDRFSGHQFPNYSSELNVNALLLGDSALYLCASFRGAADTQYFGPGTRLTVL.

Here the CDR3 reads CAISDPSDTDSGNTIYF. The CDR3 region has the DNA TGTGCCATCAGTGACCCCTCGGACACCGACTCTGGAAACACCATATATTTT. This chain links TRBV10-3 with TRBJ1-3, with D possibly being TRBD1 (5 bases). V lost 3 bases and J lost 0, with 15 bases in between. The CDR3 spans 17 residues. Germline V CDR1 and CDR2: ENHRY, SYGVKD.

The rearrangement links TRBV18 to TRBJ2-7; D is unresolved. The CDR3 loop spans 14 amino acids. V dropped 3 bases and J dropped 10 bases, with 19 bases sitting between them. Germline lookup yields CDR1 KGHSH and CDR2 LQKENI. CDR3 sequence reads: CASSPEQTATRQYF. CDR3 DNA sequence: TGTGCCAGCTCACCGGAACAGACGGCGACGCGACAGTACTTC.

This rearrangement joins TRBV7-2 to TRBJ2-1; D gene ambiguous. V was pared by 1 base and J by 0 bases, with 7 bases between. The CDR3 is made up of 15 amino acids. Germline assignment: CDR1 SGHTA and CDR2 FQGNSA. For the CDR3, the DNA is TGTGCCAGCAGCTTAGACCCTAGCTCCTACAATGAGCAGTTCTTC. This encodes CASSLDPSSYNEQFF.

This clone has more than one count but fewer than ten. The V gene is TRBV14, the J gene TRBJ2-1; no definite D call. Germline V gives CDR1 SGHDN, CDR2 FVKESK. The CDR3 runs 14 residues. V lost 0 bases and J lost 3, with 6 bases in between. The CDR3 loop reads CASSQEGFYNEQFF. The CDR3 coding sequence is TGTGCCAGCAGCCAAGAGGGCTTCTACAATGAGCAGTTCTTC.